The subject of this entry is one TCR beta chain. No antigen is known for it. The input lacks base qualities; no much larger clone sits a single base away. The junction shows trimming of 3 bases on V and 1 base on J, plus 9 bases between the germline ends. The germline V gene encodes CDR1 LNHDA and CDR2 SQIVND (reference sequence). Inclusive of the bounding cysteine and phenylalanine, the CDR3 is 14 residues long. The read is trimmed to its CDR3 DNA, 42 bases read in frame from base 1. For sequencing of the TCRbeta CDR3 region, genomic DNA was extracted from the sorted cells. The immunoSEQ Assay was used for sequencing of TCRbeta CDR3 regions. The table comes from immuneACCESS by way of TCRdb, which keeps in-frame sequences with V and J called. Part of the clones is missing from these tables; in studies checked, under half for an unresolved V gene and the rest for unknown reasons. The sample includes 50,000 to 75,000 clones, with just over 85% observed a single time. The top ten clones comprise roughly 1.2% of the sample.

These data are taken from a study of OX40 agonist ivuxolimab in advanced cancers. Looking at the study overall: The costimulatory receptor OX40 (CD134) was targeted by ivuxolimab, a fully human IgG2 agonistic monoclonal antibody. Of the approximately 50 dose-escalation patients, hepatocellular carcinoma was present in around 20, melanoma in around 15, renal cell carcinoma in 9 and head and neck cancer in 9. Partial responses occurred in three dose-escalation patients: two with cutaneous melanoma and one with hepatocellular carcinoma. Intravenous ivuxolimab was administered to patients every 2 weeks at six dose levels: 0.01, 0.1, 0.3, 1.5, 3 and 10 mg/kg. Peripheral TCRbeta sequencing was intended to test whether TCR sequence diversity was altered and clonal T-cell expansion was caused by ivuxolimab. The monotherapy dose-escalation portion (N ≈ 52 patients) of the phase I ivuxolimab trial is reported in the paper. The dose-escalation cohort was 82.7% male with a mean age of around 64 years, ranging from roughly 23 to 80. Patients were allowed to have had prior anti-PD-1, anti-PD-L1 or anti-CTLA-4 therapy, and less than 45% of the dose-escalation patients had previously received checkpoint inhibitors. What the research found in general, with its limitations: In the 0.1-3.0 mg/kg groups, partial responders had among the lowest normalized peripheral clonal expansion, particularly in CD8+ T cells. At doses from 0.1 to 3.0 mg/kg, clonal expansion was seen in both CD4+ and CD8+ blood T cells between baseline and week 6. Low levels of normalized T-cell clonal expansion were also seen in some nonresponding patients. The antigen specificity of the clonally expanded peripheral T cells was not determined. After ivuxolimab, CD8+ T cells had more expanded clones than CD4+ T cells on average.

Patients with autoimmune disease history or receiving systemic immunosuppression were excluded from the trial. Peripheral blood for TCR sequencing was collected from all dose cohorts at baseline, on cycle 4 day 1, and on cycle 7 day 1. Samples came from an open-label, multicenter, first-in-human phase I dose-escalation trial of ivuxolimab. The trial enrolled adults with locally advanced or metastatic head and neck squamous cell, hepatocellular, melanoma or renal cell carcinoma. Before TCR sequencing, CD4+ T cells and CD8+ T cells from peripheral blood were sorted into separate populations. Sequences were derived from CD4+ or CD8+ T cells sorted from blood, sampled in a trial of the OX40 agonist ivuxolimab. The chain is made from TRBV19 and TRBJ1-1, with the D gene uncertain. The sequence was obtained from an adult with an advanced solid tumor such as melanoma, head and neck, liver or kidney cancer. At the DNA level, the sequence is TGTGCCAGTAGTATGGAGATCGGGAACACTGAAGCTTTCTTT. This translates into CASSMEIGNTEAFF.